This record concerns one T cell receptor beta chain sequence. Its antigen is not identified. The Oncomine TCR Beta short-read assay was applied to DNA of cultured CD4+ T cells. MiXCR, applied by TCRdb to the PCR reads, yields one record per CDR3 protein. Among 7,000 or so distinct CDR3 sequences listed, roughly 40% were seen once. Treatment denoted: approximately nine-day PBMC culture with coronavirus spike peptide pools or control peptides (ViraFEST assay). CD4+ T lymphocytes from the unexposed donor were collected before the COVID-19 pandemic (2011-2018). Under the ViraFEST approach, antigen-specific T cells were expanded with peptide pools and TCRs subsequently sequenced. This specimen belongs to a study of vaccination and CD4 T cells after COVID-19. Study background: In culture, cells were exposed to overlapping spike peptides from SARS-CoV-2, HCoV-NL63, HCoV-OC43 and HCoV-229E.

J gave up 9 bases and V 6 bases, and 10 bases lay outside the gene matches. This CDR3 has 13 amino acids. CDR1 DFQATT and CDR2 SNEGSKA come from the germline V gene (reference sequence). Study-level findings and limits: For convalescent patients, a median around 90% of reactive clones surfaced exclusively after vaccination.

The V and J genes are TRBV20-1 and TRBJ2-3, with TRBD2 matching over 9 bases. Input material: CD4+ T cells from blood, cultured in vitro. This receptor was identified in a human donor in good health. The chain's CDR3 is CSAPGLAGVTQYF. For the CDR3, the DNA is TGCAGTGCGCCGGGATTAGCGGGGGTCACGCAGTATTTT.